Described below is a single TCR beta chain sequence and its context. Patients in Seattle were enrolled during active infection, then followed longitudinally. These data are taken from a study of blood T cell repertoires in COVID-19. Overall study context: Sources were T cells, B-cell-depleted T cells, or PBMCs; the material itself was cDNA or gDNA.

V was pared by 2 bases and J by 5 bases, with 4 bases of the junction left unmatched. The CDR3 loop spans 15 amino acids. Germline V gene sequence: CDR1 SGHRS, CDR2 YFSETQ. How the authors handled the data: Amplification from reference gene primers served as the basis for estimated nucleated cell counts. Here immunoSEQ multiplex PCR was the method, and the copy in TCRdb shows in-frame clones only, minus some. The DNA was the basis for D and trimming; V, J and clone size are from that table. The sample has 350,000 to 450,000 clones, around 88% seen once. Sequencing input: peripheral blood. The TCR originated in a woman aged 60-70 years with COVID-19, enrolled during active disease. This chain connects TRBV5-1 to TRBJ2-2, with TRBD2 matching over 9 bases. The chain's CDR3 is CASSLITSGTGELFF. The CDR3 nucleotides read TGCGCCAGCAGCTTAATAACTAGCGGGACCGGGGAGCTGTTTTTT.